A selection of T cell receptor beta chains follows, all from one sample in a study of T cells in Graves' hyperthyroidism and ophthalmopathy. TCRdb analysed the multiplex PCR reads with MiXCR anew, one entry per CDR3 protein. The sample has over 200,000 distinct CDR3 sequences, roughly 14% seen once; the top ten hold 13%. The sequenced material came from blood. These receptors came from a woman aged 35 to 49 with Graves' hyperthyroidism that later progressed to Graves' ophthalmopathy. Both conserved end residues are part of each CDR3. D genes are given only for firm matches. Not all rows give a size; the values are once, few, many and, for expanded clones, a class.

clone_size: many; cdr3_length: 16; j_call: TRBJ2-1; d_call: NA; v_call: TRBV6-2/TRBV6-3; cdr3_nt: TGTGCCAGCACTAACGATTGGACAGCTGGAGACAATGAGCAGTTCTTC; cdr3_aa: CASTNDWTAGDNEQFF
clone_size: NA; cdr3_length: 18; j_call: TRBJ2-2; d_call: NA; v_call: TRBV9; cdr3_nt: TGTGCCAGCAGCGGAGGGGTGAATTTCTTAGCGAACACCGGGGAGCTGTTTTTT; cdr3_aa: CASSGGVNFLANTGELFF
clone_size: many; cdr3_length: 13; j_call: TRBJ1-5; d_call: NA; v_call: TRBV12-3/TRBV12-4; cdr3_nt: TGTGCCAGCAGTCTACTTAGCAATCAGCCCCAGCATTTT; cdr3_aa: CASSLLSNQPQHF
clone_size: many; cdr3_length: 13; j_call: TRBJ1-3; d_call: NA; v_call: TRBV2; cdr3_nt: TGTGCCAGCAATTCCGACTCTGGAAACACCATATATTTT; cdr3_aa: CASNSDSGNTIYF
clone_size: NA; cdr3_length: 17; j_call: TRBJ2-7; d_call: TRBD2; v_call: TRBV28; cdr3_nt: TGTGCCAGCAGAGGGTCTAGCGGGAGATCTGTGTGGTACGAGCAGTACTTC; cdr3_aa: CASRGSSGRSVWYEQYF
clone_size: many; cdr3_length: 14; j_call: TRBJ2-7; d_call: NA; v_call: TRBV20-1; cdr3_nt: TGCAGTGCTAGTAACCTACAGTCCTCCTACGAGCAGTACTTC; cdr3_aa: CSASNLQSSYEQYF
clone_size: many; cdr3_length: 13; j_call: TRBJ2-7; d_call: NA; v_call: TRBV7-6; cdr3_nt: TGTGCCAGCAGCTCAGAGCTTAGATACGAGCAGTACTTC; cdr3_aa: CASSSELRYEQYF
clone_size: many; cdr3_length: 15; j_call: TRBJ1-5; d_call: NA; v_call: TRBV9; cdr3_nt: TGTGCCAGCAGCATGGGGGACGGTAGCAATCAGCCCCAGCATTTT; cdr3_aa: CASSMGDGSNQPQHF
clone_size: many; cdr3_length: 20; j_call: TRBJ2-1; d_call: NA; v_call: TRBV14; cdr3_nt: TGTGCCAGCAGCCATCCTACCCGTAGGGGTGCGGTATGGACCTACAATGAGCAGTTCTTC; cdr3_aa: CASSHPTRRGAVWTYNEQFF
clone_size: many; cdr3_length: 14; j_call: TRBJ2-7; d_call: NA; v_call: TRBV28; cdr3_nt: TGTGCCAGCAGCCGGGGACAACCCCGGAGCGAGCAGTACTTC; cdr3_aa: CASSRGQPRSEQYF
clone_size: many; cdr3_length: 12; j_call: TRBJ1-1; d_call: NA; v_call: TRBV11-2; cdr3_nt: TGTGCCAGCAGCCGGTGGGCCACTGAAGCTTTCTTT; cdr3_aa: CASSRWATEAFF
clone_size: NA; cdr3_length: 15; j_call: TRBJ2-7; d_call: NA; v_call: TRBV7-9; cdr3_nt: TGTGCCAGCAGCTTAAATGGCGGGATTGGTCCCGAGCAGTACTTC; cdr3_aa: CASSLNGGIGPEQYF
clone_size: NA; cdr3_length: 13; j_call: TRBJ2-3; d_call: NA; v_call: TRBV2; cdr3_nt: TGTGCCAGCAGTCGGGACGGCACAGATACGCAGTATTTT; cdr3_aa: CASSRDGTDTQYF
clone_size: many; cdr3_length: 17; j_call: TRBJ2-7; d_call: TRBD2; v_call: TRBV12-3/TRBV12-4; cdr3_nt: TGTGCCAGCAGTTTAATGGGACTAGCGGGAACCTCCTACGAGCAGTACTTC; cdr3_aa: CASSLMGLAGTSYEQYF
clone_size: many; cdr3_length: 13; j_call: TRBJ2-7; d_call: TRBD1; v_call: TRBV28; cdr3_nt: TGTGCCAGTCGACCGGGACAGGGTACCGAGCAGTACTTC; cdr3_aa: CASRPGQGTEQYF
clone_size: many; cdr3_length: 14; j_call: TRBJ1-2; d_call: NA; v_call: TRBV6-1; cdr3_nt: TGTGCCAGCAGTTGGGAGGGATCGGACTATGGCTACACCTTC; cdr3_aa: CASSWEGSDYGYTF
clone_size: NA; cdr3_length: 16; j_call: TRBJ2-7; d_call: TRBD2; v_call: TRBV3-1; cdr3_nt: TGTGCCAGCAGCCATCCCGGACTAGCGGGAGGGCGTGAGCAGTACTTC; cdr3_aa: CASSHPGLAGGREQYF
clone_size: few; cdr3_length: 13; j_call: TRBJ1-6; d_call: NA; v_call: TRBV10-2; cdr3_nt: TGCGCCAGCTCTACAGGTTATAATTCACCCCTCCACTTT; cdr3_aa: CASSTGYNSPLHF
clone_size: many; cdr3_length: 15; j_call: TRBJ2-5; d_call: NA; v_call: TRBV5-8; cdr3_nt: TGTGCCAGCAGCGTGGGATGGTTACCCCAAGAGACCCAGTACTTC; cdr3_aa: CASSVGWLPQETQYF
clone_size: many; cdr3_length: 15; j_call: TRBJ2-6; d_call: NA; v_call: TRBV6-1; cdr3_nt: TGTGCCAGCAGTGAAAATACCTCTGGGGCCAACGTCCTGACTTTC; cdr3_aa: CASSENTSGANVLTF
clone_size: few; cdr3_length: 14; j_call: TRBJ2-5; d_call: TRBD1; v_call: TRBV5-1; cdr3_nt: TGCGCCAGCAGCCACGGACAGGGTGAGGAGACCCAGTACTTC; cdr3_aa: CASSHGQGEETQYF
clone_size: many; cdr3_length: 14; j_call: TRBJ2-1; d_call: NA; v_call: TRBV6-1; cdr3_nt: TGTGCCAGCAGTCTGCAGGGTGGTGACGACGAGCAGTTCTTC; cdr3_aa: CASSLQGGDDEQFF
clone_size: NA; cdr3_length: 16; j_call: TRBJ2-7; d_call: TRBD2; v_call: TRBV5-1; cdr3_nt: TGCGCCAGCAGCTTGATAGCGGGATCGCCTGGGGTCGAGCAGTACTTC; cdr3_aa: CASSLIAGSPGVEQYF
clone_size: few; cdr3_length: 18; j_call: TRBJ2-5; d_call: TRBD1; v_call: TRBV5-5; cdr3_nt: TGTGCCAGCAGCTCGGGACAGGGGGCAATTAGGGGGAAGGAGACCCAGTACTTC; cdr3_aa: CASSSGQGAIRGKETQYF
clone_size: NA; cdr3_length: 15; j_call: TRBJ2-4; d_call: TRBD1; v_call: TRBV25-1; cdr3_nt: TGTGCCAGCACCGGACAGGGGGGACCCAAAAACATTCAGTACTTC; cdr3_aa: CASTGQGGPKNIQYF
clone_size: many; cdr3_length: 15; j_call: TRBJ2-1; d_call: NA; v_call: TRBV2; cdr3_nt: TGTGCCAGCATCGGGGGTCGACTAGTATTCAATGAGCAGTTCTTC; cdr3_aa: CASIGGRLVFNEQFF
clone_size: many; cdr3_length: 10; j_call: TRBJ2-7; d_call: NA; v_call: TRBV2; cdr3_nt: TGTGCCAGCAGCGCCCTGGAGCAGTACTTC; cdr3_aa: CASSALEQYF
clone_size: many; cdr3_length: 15; j_call: TRBJ2-1; d_call: TRBD1; v_call: TRBV5-1; cdr3_nt: TGCGCCAGCAGCTTGCTGACAGGGGTGGGCAATGAGCAGTTCTTC; cdr3_aa: CASSLLTGVGNEQFF
clone_size: many; cdr3_length: 17; j_call: TRBJ1-1; d_call: NA; v_call: TRBV7-3; cdr3_nt: TGTGCCAGCAGCTTAACGTTCGGGGGGAGGTGGGACACTGAAGCTTTCTTT; cdr3_aa: CASSLTFGGRWDTEAFF
clone_size: many; cdr3_length: 14; j_call: TRBJ2-7; d_call: TRBD1; v_call: TRBV27; cdr3_nt: TGTGCCAGCAGTAGACAGGGGGGCACCTACGAGCAGTACTTC; cdr3_aa: CASSRQGGTYEQYF
clone_size: many; cdr3_length: 18; j_call: TRBJ2-3; d_call: NA; v_call: TRBV15; cdr3_nt: TGTGCCACCAGCAGTTGGGCATGGAAGGGGATGGGCACAGATACGCAGTATTTT; cdr3_aa: CATSSWAWKGMGTDTQYF
clone_size: NA; cdr3_length: 15; j_call: TRBJ1-6; d_call: NA; v_call: TRBV28; cdr3_nt: TGTGCCAGCACGAACGCCGACCGGTATAATTCACCCCTCCACTTT; cdr3_aa: CASTNADRYNSPLHF
clone_size: many; cdr3_length: 16; j_call: TRBJ2-3; d_call: TRBD1; v_call: TRBV5-1; cdr3_nt: TGCGCCAGCAGCCGAAGGGGACAGGGGGCAACGGATACGCAGTATTTT; cdr3_aa: CASSRRGQGATDTQYF
clone_size: many; cdr3_length: 16; j_call: TRBJ2-7; d_call: NA; v_call: TRBV4-2; cdr3_nt: TGTGCCAGCAGCCAAGAAGGAAGTATCCCAGCCTACGAGCAGTACTTC; cdr3_aa: CASSQEGSIPAYEQYF
clone_size: many; cdr3_length: 12; j_call: TRBJ2-1; d_call: NA; v_call: TRBV29-1; cdr3_nt: TGCAGCGTTGAGGAGTGGGGCAATGAGCAGTTCTTC; cdr3_aa: CSVEEWGNEQFF
clone_size: many; cdr3_length: 15; j_call: TRBJ1-1; d_call: TRBD1; v_call: TRBV10-2; cdr3_nt: TGCGCCAGCAAAAGACAGGGGGGAATGAACACTGAAGCTTTCTTT; cdr3_aa: CASKRQGGMNTEAFF
clone_size: NA; cdr3_length: 14; j_call: TRBJ2-7; d_call: TRBD2; v_call: TRBV12-3/TRBV12-4; cdr3_nt: TGTGCCAGCACTGGAGCGGGAGCAGAGTACGGGCAGTACTTC; cdr3_aa: CASTGAGAEYGQYF
clone_size: many; cdr3_length: 14; j_call: TRBJ2-7; d_call: NA; v_call: TRBV12-3/TRBV12-4; cdr3_nt: TGTGCCAGCAGTTTCCATGAGGAGGGTTACGAGCAGTACTTC; cdr3_aa: CASSFHEEGYEQYF
clone_size: NA; cdr3_length: 14; j_call: TRBJ1-1; d_call: TRBD1; v_call: TRBV20-1; cdr3_nt: TGCAGTGCTAGAGCCGGGACAGGGCCCACTGAAGCTTTCTTT; cdr3_aa: CSARAGTGPTEAFF
clone_size: many; cdr3_length: 18; j_call: TRBJ1-1; d_call: NA; v_call: TRBV6-2/TRBV6-3; cdr3_nt: TGTGCCAGCAGTTACTTATTCGAGTTTCCAGCCCCGGGAGGTGAAGCTTTCTTT; cdr3_aa: CASSYLFEFPAPGGEAFF
clone_size: many; cdr3_length: 19; j_call: TRBJ2-1; d_call: NA; v_call: TRBV2; cdr3_nt: TGTGCCAGCAGCGACCTAAAATCGGAAAGTTTGTTCAGGTGGGATGAGCAGTTCTTC; cdr3_aa: CASSDLKSESLFRWDEQFF
clone_size: many; cdr3_length: 17; j_call: TRBJ2-2; d_call: TRBD1; v_call: TRBV12-3/TRBV12-4; cdr3_nt: TGTGCCAGCAGTTTCCCTAGACAGGGGGCGCGGACCGGGGAGCTGTTTTTT; cdr3_aa: CASSFPRQGARTGELFF
clone_size: many; cdr3_length: 15; j_call: TRBJ2-5; d_call: NA; v_call: TRBV12-3/TRBV12-4; cdr3_nt: TGTGCCAGCAGTTTAAGAGTTGAGGGATTCGAGACCCAGTACTTC; cdr3_aa: CASSLRVEGFETQYF
clone_size: once; cdr3_length: 16; j_call: TRBJ1-1; d_call: NA; v_call: TRBV28; cdr3_nt: TGTGCCAGCAGTTTATCCTCGGGGGCGCCTTACACTGAAGCTTTCTTT; cdr3_aa: CASSLSSGAPYTEAFF
clone_size: few; cdr3_length: 14; j_call: TRBJ2-2; d_call: NA; v_call: TRBV7-9; cdr3_nt: TGTGCCAGCAGCTCTGCACTTACCTCCGGGGAGCTGTTTTTT; cdr3_aa: CASSSALTSGELFF
clone_size: many; cdr3_length: 11; j_call: TRBJ2-5; d_call: NA; v_call: TRBV20-1; cdr3_nt: TGCAGTGCTGGATCGGACTCCTACCCGTACTTC; cdr3_aa: CSAGSDSYPYF
clone_size: NA; cdr3_length: 13; j_call: TRBJ2-3; d_call: NA; v_call: TRBV5-1; cdr3_nt: TGCGCCAGCAGGGACAGATTCACAGATACGCAGTATTTT; cdr3_aa: CASRDRFTDTQYF
clone_size: NA; cdr3_length: 15; j_call: TRBJ2-3; d_call: NA; v_call: TRBV7-3; cdr3_nt: TGTGCCAGCAGCTTAACCGGGGGTGGGACAGATACGCAGTATTTT; cdr3_aa: CASSLTGGGTDTQYF